The 12 T cell receptor beta chains listed next were all sequenced from one sample in a study of blood T cell repertoires in COVID-19. Only in-frame clones appear in the TCRdb table, and some are missing; sequencing was by immunoSEQ multiplex PCR. The data hold some 200,000 clones, with 75% to 95% observed a single time. The sample consisted of peripheral blood. Receptors were obtained from a middle-aged man with acute or convalescent COVID-19.

This chain joins TRBV19 and TRBJ2-2; D not certain. Germline CDR1 and CDR2: LNHDA and SQIVND (reference sequence). The CDR3 runs to 14 residues. Trimming removed 1 base at V and 5 bases at J, with 8 bases between. The CDR3 protein is CASSIALPTGELFF. CDR3 DNA sequence: TGTGCCAGTAGTATAGCACTCCCGACCGGGGAGCTGTTTTTT.

Only one count was recorded for this clone. The genes are TRBV19 and TRBJ1-1; no reliable D call. V was shortened by 9 bases and J by 6 bases, with 11 bases between the two germline ends. This CDR3 has 11 amino acids. Germline CDR1 reads LNHDA; CDR2 reads SQIVND (reference sequence). DNA for the CDR3: TGTGCCAGCGGTAGGAGGGCTGAAGCTTTCTTT. Its protein is CASGRRAEAFF.

In this sample, this clone turned up once. The chain is built from TRBV9 and TRBJ2-1, with TRBD2 as a possible D gene (6 bases). Trimming cost V 3 bases and J 0 bases, with 19 bases left between them. This CDR3 has 18 amino acids. In germline, CDR1 is SGDLS, CDR2 YYNGEE. The CDR3 coding sequence is TGTGCCAGCAGCGGACGACTAACGACCGGGGGCTCCTACAATGAGCAGTTCTTC. This gives the protein CASSGRLTTGGSYNEQFF.

As for this clone: Other DNA sequences of this sample code for an identical CDR3. This rearrangement joins TRBV29-1 to TRBJ1-1; TRBD1 is a possible D gene (6 bases). From germline, CDR1 is SQVTM and CDR2 ANQGSEA. This CDR3 has 13 amino acids. The ends were cut back, 3 bases at V and 0 bases at J, with 8 bases in the middle. Written as DNA, the CDR3 is TGCAGCGTTGAGACAGGACTGAACACTGAAGCTTTCTTT. This encodes CSVETGLNTEAFF.

The rearrangement uses TRBV12-1 and TRBJ1-3; TRBD1 reflects the table's D call only, with no check against the DNA. TRBV12-1 constitutes a pseudogene. CDR3 length: 18 residues. The chain's CDR3 is CASRGWTGYNTGGNTIYF. CDR3 DNA: TGTGCCAGCAGGGGGTGGACAGGGTATAATACGGGTGGAAACACCATATATTTT.

This rearrangement joins TRBV9 to TRBJ2-7, with a weak D call TRBD2 (5 bases). The CDR3 extends over 15 amino acids. CDR1 is SGDLS, CDR2 YYNGEE, per germline. Between the trimmed V and J ends, which lost 0 bases and 0 bases, there was a span of 10 bases. CDR3 DNA: TGTGCCAGCAGCGTAGGGCCGGGAAGCTCCTACGAGCAGTACGTC. Translated, it gives CASSVGPGSSYEQYV.

The V call is TRBV4-1, the J call TRBJ2-5; tentatively, D is TRBD2 (6 bases). The CDR3 runs to 17 residues. Germline CDR1 reads MGHRA; CDR2 reads YSYEKL. V shed 5 bases and J shed 7 bases, with 26 bases lying between them. DNA for the CDR3: TGCGCCAGCAGCAAGGGAGGCACGGGACGGGAGTTCGGGACCCAGTACTTC. Amino acids: CASSKGGTGREFGTQYF.

J is TRBJ2-5 and V is TRBV6-2 or TRBV6-3; 7 nucleotides align to TRBD2. The CDR3 runs to 13 residues. Germline CDR1 is MNHEY and CDR2 is SVGEGT. After removal of 4 bases from V and 6 bases from J, the junction contained 5 bases not matched to a gene. The DNA for the CDR3 is TGTGCCAGCAGTTCTAGCGGTTCGAAGACCCAGTACTTC. It translates to CASSSSGSKTQYF.

The chain uses TRBV28 and TRBJ2-7; 8 positions agree with TRBD2. Germline V gives CDR1 MDHEN, CDR2 SYDVKM. There are 13 residues in the CDR3. Trimming removed 6 bases from V and 3 bases from J; junction bases left unmatched: 4. The CDR3 bases are TGTGCCAGCAGACGGACTAGCAGCTACGAGCAGTACTTC. It translates to CASRRTSSYEQYF.

The V gene is TRBV5-5, the J gene TRBJ1-3, with 7 bases aligning to TRBD1. CDR3 length: 15 residues. V lost 4 bases, J lost 4 bases, and 8 bases stayed unmatched. Germline V CDR1 and CDR2: SGHKS, YYEKEE (reference sequence). The CDR3 loop reads CASSKLQGPGNTIYF. The CDR3 region has the DNA TGTGCCAGCAGCAAATTACAGGGGCCGGGAAACACCATATATTTT.

By share of the sample, this clone is medium-sized (0.01 to 0.1%). J is TRBJ1-1 and V is TRBV28; no clear D gene. The CDR3 length is 17 residues. V lost 1 base to trimming and J lost 2 bases, with 17 bases between them. Germline CDR1 and CDR2: MDHEN and SYDVKM. CDR3 protein: CASSLFKRETLNTEAFF. The CDR3 DNA is TGTGCCAGCAGTTTATTTAAGCGGGAGACCCTAAACACTGAAGCTTTCTTT. The variable domain in full, completed from reference TRBV28 and TRBJ1-1, reads DVKVTQSSRYLVKRTGEKVFLECVQDMDHENMFWYRQDPGLGLRLIYFSYDVKMKEKGDIPEGYSVSREKKERFSLILESASTNQTSMYLCASSLFKRETLNTEAFFGQGTRLTVV.

The chain joins TRBV18 to TRBJ2-7, with 7 bases fitting TRBD1. The V segment lost 1 base and the J segment 4 bases; nucleotides outside the gene matches: 1. CDR3 length equals 13 residues. Germline loops: CDR1 KGHSH, CDR2 LQKENI. CDR3: CASSPQGAYEQYV. CDR3 bases: TGTGCCAGCTCACCACAGGGGGCTTACGAGCAGTACGTC.